The rows below give T cell receptor beta chains drawn from one sample of a study of shared clonotypes between healthy human individuals. Repertoires were generated with immunoSEQ multiplex PCR, while TCRdb's copy carries only in-frame clones and drops some. The sample comprises about 1 million clones, about 75% of which are singletons, and approximately 1.5% rests with the top ten. The specimen was memory CD4+ T cells sorted from blood. The receptors come from a young man in good health. CDR3s include the opening cysteine and the closing phenylalanine or tryptophan. Each record gives: CDR3 DNA, CDR3 protein, J gene, clone size, D gene, V gene. The D gene is left open where the match is weak. Some rows mark clone size as missing; the rest say once, few, many or name a class of expanded clone.

CDR3nt: TGTGCCAGCAGCGCGGGACTTGAGCAGTTCTTC
CDR3aa: CASSAGLEQFF
j_gene: TRBJ2-1
abundance: .
d_gene: .
v_gene: TRBV14

CDR3nt: TGCGCCAGCAGCTTGGCCCAGGGCATGAACACTGAAGCTTTCTTT
CDR3aa: CASSLAQGMNTEAFF
j_gene: TRBJ1-1
abundance: .
d_gene: .
v_gene: TRBV5-1

CDR3nt: TGTGCCAGCAGTGAAACCGGTTCCTGGACAGGGGAAAACACTGAAGCTTTCTTT
CDR3aa: CASSETGSWTGENTEAFF
j_gene: TRBJ1-1
abundance: .
d_gene: TRBD1
v_gene: TRBV2

CDR3nt: TGTGCCAGCAGCCCGACAGGGGGAAGAGATACGCAGTATTTT
CDR3aa: CASSPTGGRDTQYF
j_gene: TRBJ2-3
abundance: .
d_gene: TRBD1
v_gene: TRBV7-3

CDR3nt: TGTGCCAGCAGCACCCAGACAGCAGATACGCAGTATTTT
CDR3aa: CASSTQTADTQYF
j_gene: TRBJ2-3
abundance: once
d_gene: .
v_gene: TRBV9

CDR3nt: TGTGCCAGCAGTTATTGGGACAGGAGTGGCTACACCTTC
CDR3aa: CASSYWDRSGYTF
j_gene: TRBJ1-2
abundance: .
d_gene: TRBD1
v_gene: TRBV6-5

CDR3nt: TGTGCCAGCCGGAAAGTGATCTTGAACACCGGGGAGCTGTTTTTT
CDR3aa: CASRKVILNTGELFF
j_gene: TRBJ2-2
abundance: .
d_gene: .
v_gene: TRBV6-1

CDR3nt: TGTGCCTGGAGCCGGGGCGGGGGAGAGACCCAGTACTTC
CDR3aa: CAWSRGGGETQYF
j_gene: TRBJ2-5
abundance: few
d_gene: TRBD2
v_gene: TRBV30

CDR3nt: TGTGCCAGCAGGGAGGGTTTGGGATCCTACGAGCAGTACTTC
CDR3aa: CASREGLGSYEQYF
j_gene: TRBJ2-7
abundance: .
d_gene: .
v_gene: TRBV7-9

CDR3nt: TGTGCCAGCAGCCGGATGTCGGGGACAGGGGCGGACACCATATATTTT
CDR3aa: CASSRMSGTGADTIYF
j_gene: TRBJ1-3
abundance: .
d_gene: TRBD1
v_gene: TRBV11-3

CDR3nt: TGTGCCTGGAACCCTAGAGGACAGCTAAGCCGGGAGCTGTTTTTT
CDR3aa: CAWNPRGQLSRELFF
j_gene: TRBJ2-2
abundance: .
d_gene: .
v_gene: TRBV30

CDR3nt: TGTGCCAGCAGTTACTCGGGAGGTGGCGAGCAGTACTTC
CDR3aa: CASSYSGGGEQYF
j_gene: TRBJ2-7
abundance: .
d_gene: .
v_gene: TRBV6-5

CDR3nt: TGTGCCAGCAGCCCGGGACAGGACTCCACAGATACGCAGTATTTT
CDR3aa: CASSPGQDSTDTQYF
j_gene: TRBJ2-3
abundance: .
d_gene: TRBD1
v_gene: TRBV7-8

CDR3nt: TGCGCCAGCAGCCAATCCCAAGCCGGCAGCAATCAGCCCCAGCATTTT
CDR3aa: CASSQSQAGSNQPQHF
j_gene: TRBJ1-5
abundance: once
d_gene: .
v_gene: TRBV4-1

CDR3nt: TGTGCCAGCAGCTTAGGGGTCGGCCAAGAGACCCAGTACTTC
CDR3aa: CASSLGVGQETQYF
j_gene: TRBJ2-5
abundance: many
d_gene: .
v_gene: TRBV7-2

CDR3nt: TGTGCCAGCAGCTCTGATGTTCAGCCCCAGCATTTT
CDR3aa: CASSSDVQPQHF
j_gene: TRBJ1-5
abundance: .
d_gene: .
v_gene: TRBV28

CDR3nt: TGTGCCAGCAGCCGACAGGGTTCGGGGGAGCAGTACTTC
CDR3aa: CASSRQGSGEQYF
j_gene: TRBJ2-7
abundance: .
d_gene: TRBD1
v_gene: TRBV14

CDR3nt: TGTGCCAGCAGCAAAGGAGGGGTGGGCAATCAGCCCCAGCATTTT
CDR3aa: CASSKGGVGNQPQHF
j_gene: TRBJ1-5
abundance: .
d_gene: .
v_gene: TRBV21-1

CDR3nt: TGTGCCAGCAGCTCCTCAGACGGGAACACCGGGGAGCTGTTTTTT
CDR3aa: CASSSSDGNTGELFF
j_gene: TRBJ2-2
abundance: .
d_gene: .
v_gene: TRBV11-3

CDR3nt: TGTGCCAGCAGTGAAGCGCTCGGCGGCAGGGGTTATGGCTACACCTTC
CDR3aa: CASSEALGGRGYGYTF
j_gene: TRBJ1-2
abundance: .
d_gene: .
v_gene: TRBV6-7

CDR3nt: TGTGCCAGCAGCTTGGCCGGGACAGGAATTTACGAGCAGTACTTC
CDR3aa: CASSLAGTGIYEQYF
j_gene: TRBJ2-7
abundance: .
d_gene: TRBD1
v_gene: TRBV5-4

CDR3nt: TGTGCCATCAGTGTTGGACAGGGGAGGGGGGAGACCCAGTACTTC
CDR3aa: CAISVGQGRGETQYF
j_gene: TRBJ2-5
abundance: .
d_gene: TRBD1
v_gene: TRBV10-3

CDR3nt: TGTGCCTGGACTGGGGGGCTTAAGGGGGGAGAGACCCAGTACTTC
CDR3aa: CAWTGGLKGGETQYF
j_gene: TRBJ2-5
abundance: .
d_gene: .
v_gene: TRBV30

CDR3nt: TGTGCCAGCAGCAAACGGGACCCACCCGGGGAGCTGTTTTTT
CDR3aa: CASSKRDPPGELFF
j_gene: TRBJ2-2
abundance: .
d_gene: .
v_gene: TRBV7-6

CDR3nt: TGTGCCAGCAGCTTAAGCTTCGGCGTCCAAGAGACCCAGTACTTC
CDR3aa: CASSLSFGVQETQYF
j_gene: TRBJ2-5
abundance: .
d_gene: .
v_gene: TRBV11-2

CDR3nt: TGTGCCAGCAGCTTAGCGGGACCGAACAATGAGCAGTTCTTC
CDR3aa: CASSLAGPNNEQFF
j_gene: TRBJ2-1
abundance: .
d_gene: .
v_gene: TRBV7-9

CDR3nt: TGTGCCAGCAGCTCTTACACTGAAGCTTTCTTT
CDR3aa: CASSSYTEAFF
j_gene: TRBJ1-1
abundance: .
d_gene: .
v_gene: TRBV5-6

CDR3nt: TGCGCCAGGTACAGAGGAGTCTACGAGCAGTACTTC
CDR3aa: CARYRGVYEQYF
j_gene: TRBJ2-7
abundance: once
d_gene: .
v_gene: TRBV10-1

CDR3nt: TGTGCCAGCAGCAAAAGACAGCGGCCACCCAACGAGAGGGCAGATACGCAGTATTTT
CDR3aa: CASSKRQRPPNERADTQYF
j_gene: TRBJ2-3
abundance: .
d_gene: .
v_gene: TRBV2

CDR3nt: TGTGCCATCAGTCCCGCCACCGGGGAGCTGTTTTTT
CDR3aa: CAISPATGELFF
j_gene: TRBJ2-2
abundance: .
d_gene: .
v_gene: TRBV10-3

CDR3nt: TGTGCCAGCAGCTTAGCCGGGAGCTCCTACGAGCAGTACTTC
CDR3aa: CASSLAGSSYEQYF
j_gene: TRBJ2-7
abundance: .
d_gene: .
v_gene: TRBV7-2

CDR3nt: TGCGCCAGCAGCGATTCTGGTCAGGGGCAAAATTCACCCCTCCACTTT
CDR3aa: CASSDSGQGQNSPLHF
j_gene: TRBJ1-6
abundance: few
d_gene: .
v_gene: TRBV5-1

CDR3nt: TGTGCCAGCAGTTACTCGGGGGGTGGAAATTCACCCCTCCACTTT
CDR3aa: CASSYSGGGNSPLHF
j_gene: TRBJ1-6
abundance: many
d_gene: .
v_gene: TRBV6-5

CDR3nt: TGTGCCAGCAGCTCGGGGGGGAGCTCCTACGAGCAGTACTTC
CDR3aa: CASSSGGSSYEQYF
j_gene: TRBJ2-7
abundance: .
d_gene: TRBD2
v_gene: TRBV7-2

CDR3nt: TGTGCCAGCAGTTTAACCGGGACAGGAGTAAGGAGCTCCTACGAGCAGTACTTC
CDR3aa: CASSLTGTGVRSSYEQYF
j_gene: TRBJ2-7
abundance: .
d_gene: TRBD1
v_gene: TRBV28

CDR3nt: TGCGCCAGCAGCTTGGACCCGGGAGTTCCGACAGATACGCAGTATTTT
CDR3aa: CASSLDPGVPTDTQYF
j_gene: TRBJ2-3
abundance: .
d_gene: .
v_gene: TRBV5-1